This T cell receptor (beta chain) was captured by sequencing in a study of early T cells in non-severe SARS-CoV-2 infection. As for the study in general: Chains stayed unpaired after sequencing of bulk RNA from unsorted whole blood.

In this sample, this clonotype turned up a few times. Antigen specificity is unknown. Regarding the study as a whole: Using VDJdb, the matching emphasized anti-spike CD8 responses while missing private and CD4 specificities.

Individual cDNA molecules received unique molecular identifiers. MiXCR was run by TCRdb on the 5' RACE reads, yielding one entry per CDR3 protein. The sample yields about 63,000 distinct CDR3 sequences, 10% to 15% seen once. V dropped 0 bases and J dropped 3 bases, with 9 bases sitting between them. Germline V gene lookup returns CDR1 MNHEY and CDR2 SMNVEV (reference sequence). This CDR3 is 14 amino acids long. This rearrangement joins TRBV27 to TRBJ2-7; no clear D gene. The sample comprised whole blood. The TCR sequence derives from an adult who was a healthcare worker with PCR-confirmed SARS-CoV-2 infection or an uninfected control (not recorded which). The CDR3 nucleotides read TGTGCCAGCAGTTTATCAGGTCGCATCTACGAGCAGTACTTC. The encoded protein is CASSLSGRIYEQYF.